A single sample is the source of the 26 T cell receptor beta chains below, sequenced in a study of blood T cell repertoires in COVID-19. Produced via immunoSEQ multiplex PCR; TCRdb's table is partial and in-frame only. The table includes around 100,000 clones, approximately 87% detected once. Material for sequencing was peripheral blood. The origin of the receptors is a human donor in a cohort sampled during active COVID-19.

This chain uses TRBV3-1 (or the pseudogene TRBV3-2) with TRBJ2-5, with 7 bases identical to TRBD2. Germline values: CDR1 LGHDT, CDR2 YNNKEL (reference sequence). Trimming at V came to 2 bases and at J to 1 base, leaving 4 bases not matched to a gene. This CDR3 is 15 amino acids long. CDR3 loop: CASSQLGLVQETQYF. CDR3 bases: TGTGCCAGCAGCCAATTAGGACTAGTCCAAGAGACCCAGTACTTC.

The count of this clone is one. The chain links TRBV19 to TRBJ2-7; TRBD2 might be the D (6 bases). Trimming removed 5 bases at V and 0 bases at J, with 17 bases between. This CDR3 has 16 residues. The germline gives CDR1 LNHDA, CDR2 SQIVND (reference sequence). The CDR3 DNA sequence: TGTGCCAGTAGTGCTAACACCGGGACTTCCTCCTACGAGCAGTACTTC. Amino acid sequence: CASSANTGTSSYEQYF. The variable domain in full, with the rest retrieved from reference TRBV19 and TRBJ2-7, is DGGITQSPKYLFRKEGQNVTLSCEQNLNHDAMYWYRQDPGQGLRLIYYSQIVNDFQKGDIAEGYSVSREKKESFPLTVTSAQKNPTAFYLCASSANTGTSSYEQYFGPGTRLTVT.

The J gene is TRBJ2-5, the V gene TRBV24-1; possibly TRBD2 for D (6 bases). CDR1 and CDR2 from the germline V gene are KGHDR and SFDVKD. This CDR3 spans 16 amino acids. V lost 3 bases and J lost 1, with 14 bases in between. As DNA, the CDR3 is TGTGCCACCAGTGATGTAACCGGGACTGGCCAAGAGACCCAGTACTTC. Protein product: CATSDVTGTGQETQYF.

The chain links TRBV4-1 to TRBJ1-2; D is possibly TRBD1 (5 bases). Trimming pared 0 bases from V and 0 bases from J, leaving 8 bases between. Germline V gene data show CDR1 as MGHRA and CDR2 as YSYEKL. There are 15 residues in the CDR3. The CDR3: CASSQDQGTNYGYTF. The DNA of the CDR3 is TGCGCCAGCAGCCAAGACCAGGGAACTAACTATGGCTACACCTTC.

This clone occurred a few times. This rearrangement joins TRBV2 to TRBJ2-3; 9 bases line up with TRBD1. The CDR3 spans 14 residues. Looked up from germline, CDR1 is SNHLY and CDR2 is FYNNEI. V gave up 8 bases and J gave up 2 bases; unmatched junction bases: 5. The CDR3 DNA reads as TGTGCCAGCGGGACAGGGACTTTCACAGATACGCAGTATTTT. Translated: CASGTGTFTDTQYF.

The chain employs TRBV2 and TRBJ1-2; TRBD1 matches 7 bases. Germline CDR1 SNHLY, CDR2 FYNNEI. The J segment lost 4 bases and the V segment lost 7 bases, leaving 9 bases of the junction unmatched. The CDR3 consists of 14 residues. The DNA for the CDR3 is TGTGCCAGCATTCCGAGGGGGCTCGGCTATGGCTACACCTTC. This sequence encodes CASIPRGLGYGYTF.

V and J are TRBV6-5 and TRBJ2-2; 10 nucleotides line up with TRBD1. Germline lookup yields CDR1 MNHEY and CDR2 SVGAGI. This CDR3 contains 15 residues. The junction had 4 bases not matched to a gene; V was cut back by 5 bases and J by 4 bases. The CDR3 sequence: CASSLRTGGTGELFF. The DNA of the CDR3 is TGTGCCAGCAGTCTCCGGACAGGGGGCACCGGGGAGCTGTTTTTT.

The chain recombines TRBV4-1 with TRBJ1-4; D unresolved. From germline, CDR1 is MGHRA and CDR2 YSYEKL. This CDR3 has 16 residues. V dropped 3 bases and J dropped 4 bases, with 15 bases sitting between them. CDR3: CASSQSGDGYNEKLFF. The DNA of the CDR3 is TGCGCCAGCAGCCAGTCGGGTGACGGATATAATGAAAAACTGTTTTTT.

This chain uses TRBV9 with TRBJ2-1; D remains ambiguous. The V gene lost 0 bases and the J gene lost 9 bases, with 7 bases spanning the gap. The V gene's germline CDR1 is SGDLS and CDR2 YYNGEE. The CDR3 covers 12 residues. The CDR3 sequence: CASSVEGGEQFF. The DNA for the CDR3 is TGTGCCAGCAGCGTAGAAGGCGGTGAGCAGTTCTTC.

The rearrangement uses TRBV6-5 and TRBJ2-2, with 10 bases that match TRBD2. Germline V gene sequence: CDR1 MNHEY, CDR2 SVGAGI. This CDR3 comprises 15 residues. V lost 7 bases and J lost 5; bases outside the gene matches: 7. The CDR3 loop is CASTELAGSTGELFF. Here the CDR3 DNA reads TGTGCCAGCACCGAACTAGCGGGATCGACCGGGGAGCTGTTTTTT.

This clone was observed a handful of times. The V and J genes are TRBV4-1 and TRBJ2-7, with a weak D call TRBD1 (5 bases). In germline, CDR1 is MGHRA, CDR2 YSYEKL. The CDR3 length is 15 residues. Trimming shortened V by 2 bases and J by 2 bases, and 13 bases separated the two germline ends. The CDR3 reads CASSQHETDAYEQYF. In nucleotides, the CDR3 is TGCGCCAGCAGCCAACATGAGACAGACGCCTACGAGCAGTACTTC.

The J gene is TRBJ2-7, the V gene TRBV5-6; D possibly corresponds to TRBD1 (5 bases). CDR1 and CDR2 from the germline V gene are SGHDT and YYEEEE. CDR3 length: 17 amino acids. Trimming stripped 6 bases from V and 9 bases from J, with 31 bases between. DNA for the CDR3: TGTGCCAGCAACCAGGGCCGACGCGACCATTTCCCCCCGGGGCAGTACTTC. The encoded protein is CASNQGRRDHFPPGQYF.

The V and J genes are TRBV5-1 and TRBJ2-1, with 15 nucleotides matching TRBD2. Unmatched junction bases numbered 6, after V lost 4 bases and J lost 10 bases. Germline lookup yields CDR1 SGHRS and CDR2 YFSETQ. The CDR3 has 15 amino acids. The CDR3 DNA reads as TGCGCCAGCAGCCCCGGACTAGCGGGGGGGAGCGAGCAGTTCTTC. It encodes CASSPGLAGGSEQFF.

The chain links TRBV9 to TRBJ1-2; D is possibly TRBD1 (6 bases). Per germline, CDR1 SGDLS and CDR2 YYNGEE. Trimming took 0 bases from V and 5 from J, leaving 11 bases between them. This CDR3 comprises 14 residues. The CDR3, as DNA: TGTGCCAGCAGCGTAGCTGGGACAAGTTATGGCTACACCTTC. Translation gives CASSVAGTSYGYTF.

The chain couples TRBV27 to TRBJ2-7; 10 bases align to TRBD1. Germline trimming cut 3 bases from V and 2 bases from J; bases unmatched to any gene: 4. The germline gives CDR1 MNHEY, CDR2 SMNVEV (reference sequence). This CDR3 is 15 amino acids long. DNA of the CDR3: TGTGCCAGCAGTTTCGGACAGGGGGTAGCCTACGAGCAGTACTTC. Translating it yields CASSFGQGVAYEQYF.

The V call is TRBV12-3 or TRBV12-4, the J call TRBJ1-5; the D is unclear. Trimming removed 2 bases at V and 4 bases at J, with 6 bases between. The CDR3 consists of 13 residues. DNA of the CDR3: TGTGCCAGCAGTTTAAGACTTAATCAGCCCCAGCATTTT. It is translated as CASSLRLNQPQHF.

In DNA form, the CDR3 reads TGTGCCAGTAGTATTAGCCGAAAGGGGACAGGGTTCAATGAGCAGTTCTTC. Its protein product is CASSISRKGTGFNEQFF. V and J are TRBV19 and TRBJ2-1, with 9 bases aligning to TRBD1. The germline gives CDR1 LNHDA, CDR2 SQIVND (reference sequence). This CDR3 has 17 residues. V dropped 3 bases and J dropped 6; count of bases not matched to a gene: 12.

The V and J genes are TRBV5-5 and TRBJ2-5; TRBD2 is a possible D gene (6 bases). The CDR3 totals 15 residues. The germline V and J ends were trimmed by 4 bases and 1 base, with 14 bases remaining between them. The germline V gene encodes CDR1 SGHKS and CDR2 YYEKEE (reference sequence). CDR3 loop: CASSIQTGLQETQYF. CDR3 DNA: TGTGCCAGCAGCATCCAAACGGGACTCCAAGAGACCCAGTACTTC.

This clone was counted between two and nine times. This rearrangement joins TRBV18 to TRBJ2-1; 10 bases line up with TRBD2. With V trimmed by 1 base and J by 7 bases, 7 bases remained unmatched. The length of the CDR3 is 16 residues. The germline gives CDR1 KGHSH, CDR2 LQKENI. CDR3 protein: CASSPRLLAGDNEQFF. DNA of the CDR3: TGTGCCAGCTCACCACGTCTTCTAGCGGGAGATAATGAGCAGTTCTTC.

The CDR3 nucleotides are TGCGCCAGCAGCTTGGCATCTCAGCGGAACACTGAAGCTTTCTTT. It encodes CASSLASQRNTEAFF. The chain employs TRBV5-1 and TRBJ1-1, with no clear D. V was shortened by 0 bases and J by 1 base, with 10 bases between the two germline ends. Per the germline V gene, CDR1 is SGHRS and CDR2 is YFSETQ. This CDR3 is built from 15 residues.

The chain carries TRBV19 and TRBJ2-1; TRBD2 is a possible D gene (6 bases). Germline V gives CDR1 LNHDA, CDR2 SQIVND (reference sequence). There are 16 residues in the CDR3. V was pared by 5 bases and J by 4 bases, with 18 bases between. Here the CDR3 reads CASSPRVSGSYNEQFF. CDR3 coding DNA: TGTGCCAGTAGTCCGCGTGTTAGCGGATCATACAATGAGCAGTTCTTC.

Only a few counts were recorded for this clone. The chain has TRBV2 and TRBJ1-6; 12 nucleotides match TRBD1. The germline CDR1 and CDR2 sequences are SNHLY and FYNNEI. Unmatched junction bases numbered 17, after V lost 6 bases and J lost 11 bases. This CDR3 has 18 residues. Here the CDR3 reads CASRTGTGGPRGHPPLHF. The CDR3, as DNA: TGTGCCAGCAGGACCGGGACAGGGGGCCCCCGGGGGCATCCACCCCTCCACTTT.

The chain couples TRBV6-6 to TRBJ2-1; 8 nucleotides line up with TRBD1. V lost 2 bases and J lost 7; bases outside the gene matches: 7. The length of the CDR3 is 15 residues. Germline CDR1 MNHNY, CDR2 SVGAGI (reference sequence). The CDR3 DNA reads TGTGCCAGCAGTTACGGGGGCAGGGGGCGGAATGAGCAGTTCTTC. This sequence encodes CASSYGGRGRNEQFF.

The chain joins TRBV9 to TRBJ2-5; 8 bases are a match to TRBD1. Trimming cost V 0 bases and J 5 bases; bases outside gene matches: 6. Germline CDR1 is SGDLS and CDR2 is YYNGEE. The CDR3 spans 15 residues. The CDR3 region has the DNA TGTGCCAGCAGCGTAGCGACAGGGGCTTGGGAGACCCAGTACTTC. Encoded protein: CASSVATGAWETQYF.

The gene calls are TRBV10-3 and TRBJ1-1; D is ambiguous. CDR3 length: 14 amino acids. V gave up 4 bases and J gave up 0 bases, with 9 bases separating them. Germline CDR1 reads ENHRY; CDR2 reads SYGVKD. For the CDR3, the DNA is TGTGCCATCAGTGTGGGAGAATTGAACACTGAAGCTTTCTTT. Translating gives CAISVGELNTEAFF.

This clone was seen a handful of times. The V gene is TRBV6-4, the J gene TRBJ1-2; TRBD1 agrees at 7 bases. The trim removed 2 bases at V and 0 bases at J, leaving 9 bases unmatched. This CDR3 comprises 17 residues. Germline V gene lookup returns CDR1 MRHNA and CDR2 SNTAGT. The CDR3 nucleotides are TGTGCCAGCAGTGACCAGGGGGACATGAGCTCTAACTATGGCTACACCTTC. This sequence encodes CASSDQGDMSSNYGYTF.